The 16 T cell receptor beta chains below come from one sample, sequenced in a study of shared clonotypes between healthy human individuals (dated by TCRdb to the early 2020s). The receptor library was made with the immunoSEQ multiplex PCR assay. The clones in this table, taken by TCRdb from immuneACCESS, are in-frame only. Not every clone is retained; where verified, under half of the shortfall comes from an unresolved V gene, and the cause of the rest is unknown. Across this sample there are about 680,000 clones, with about 80% seen only once. The ten largest clonotypes hold around 1.7% of the sample. Sequencing input: memory CD4+ T cells sorted from blood. The cell subset or site label, read with the paper, signifies: CD45RA-negative fraction. Receptor source: a young woman in good health.

This clone was picked up a small number of times. The sample contains more than one DNA sequence encoding this CDR3. The chain combines TRBV7-9 with TRBJ1-3, with unresolved D. Germline CDR1 SEHNR, CDR2 FQNEAQ (reference sequence). Trimming took 1 base from V and 0 from J, leaving 4 bases between them. CDR3 length: 14 residues. CDR3 coding DNA: TGTGCCAGCAGCTTAGGAGTCTCTGGAAACACCATATATTTT. Translation gives CASSLGVSGNTIYF.

CDR3 in DNA: TGTGCCACCAGCAGTGGGCCGGGCCTTTATCAGCCCCAGCATTTT. It specifies CATSSGPGLYQPQHF. The V and J genes are TRBV15 and TRBJ1-5; D is uncertain. Germline CDR1 reads LNHNV; CDR2 reads YYDKDF (reference sequence). The CDR3 contains 15 residues. With 3 bases removed from V and 5 bases from J, the gap between germline ends came to 14 bases.

The chain joins TRBV11-2 to TRBJ2-3, with D possibly TRBD2 on 5 matching bases. V lost 4 bases and J 0 bases, leaving 11 bases between the germline ends. The germline V gene has CDR1 SGHAT and CDR2 FQNNGV. This CDR3 spans 15 amino acids. CDR3 coding DNA: TGTGCCAGCAGCTACACTAGTTCTAGCACAGATACGCAGTATTTT. Translating gives CASSYTSSSTDTQYF.

This clone has ten or more counts. The same CDR3 arises from other DNA sequences in this sample as well. The chain combines TRBV29-1 with TRBJ2-1; TRBD1 matches 9 bases. Germline CDR1 and CDR2: SQVTM and ANQGSEA. The CDR3 contains 14 residues. Trimming took 3 bases from V and 1 from J; bases not matched to a gene: 1. The CDR3 loop is CSVDDRGSYNEQFF. The DNA of the CDR3 is TGCAGCGTTGATGACAGGGGGTCCTACAATGAGCAGTTCTTC.

This clone was detected only a few times. The chain joins TRBV28 to TRBJ1-2; D ambiguous. Germline lookup yields CDR1 MDHEN and CDR2 SYDVKM. The CDR3 is 13 residues long. V lost 7 bases and J lost 0, with 9 bases in between. The CDR3 region has the DNA TGTGCCAGCACTTCATCCGCTAACTATGGCTACACCTTC. The encoded protein is CASTSSANYGYTF.

This sequence joins TRBV5-5 and TRBJ1-5; perhaps TRBD1 as D (6 bases). Trimming took off 2 bases at V and 6 bases at J, with 18 bases between the two ends. This CDR3 has 16 amino acids. CDR1 is SGHKS and CDR2 is YYEKEE in the germline V gene (reference sequence). The CDR3 loop reads CASSLRDNVGGQPQHF. DNA of the CDR3: TGTGCCAGCAGCTTACGGGACAACGTAGGTGGTCAGCCCCAGCATTTT. Combining the CDR3 with reference TRBV5-5 and TRBJ1-5 gives the whole variable domain DAGVTQSPTHLIKTRGQQVTLRCSPISGHKSVSWYQQVLGQGPQFIFQYYEKEERGRGNFPDRFSARQFPNYSSELNVNALLLGDSALYLCASSLRDNVGGQPQHFGDGTRLSIL.

The rearrangement links TRBV5-6 to TRBJ1-1; D call uncertain. The CDR3 is 16 residues long. Trimming took 3 bases from V and 0 from J, leaving 15 bases between them. Germline V lookup: CDR1 SGHDT, CDR2 YYEEEE. DNA for the CDR3: TGTGCCAGCAGCTCCTTGGGCCGAGGAATGAACACTGAAGCTTTCTTT. This gives the protein CASSSLGRGMNTEAFF.

The chain combines TRBV5-1 with TRBJ2-7; D may correspond to TRBD1 or TRBD2 (7 bases each). The germline V and J ends were trimmed by 2 bases and 5 bases, with 14 bases remaining between them. Germline V gene data show CDR1 as SGHRS and CDR2 as YFSETQ. The CDR3 contains 14 residues. The CDR3 region has the DNA TGCGCCAGCAGCTTCGACAGGGAGGGCCACGAGCAGTACTTC. This codes for CASSFDREGHEQYF.

V gene TRBV28 combines with J gene TRBJ1-1; maybe TRBD1 (6 bases). V was trimmed by 5 bases and J by 0 bases, leaving 10 bases between them. The CDR3 is 14 residues long. Germline CDR1 is MDHEN and CDR2 is SYDVKM. CDR3 loop: CASSREGVNTEAFF. The DNA for the CDR3 is TGTGCCAGCAGTCGAGAGGGGGTGAACACTGAAGCTTTCTTT.

This chain joins TRBV7-9 and TRBJ1-4; perhaps TRBD1 as D (5 bases). The CDR3 consists of 14 residues. V was shortened by 5 bases and J by 4 bases, with 11 bases between the two germline ends. Germline assignment: CDR1 SEHNR and CDR2 FQNEAQ (reference sequence). DNA for the CDR3: TGTGCCAGCAGCCAAGGGACCAGTAATGAAAAACTGTTTTTT. The encoded protein is CASSQGTSNEKLFF.

V gene TRBV9 combines with J gene TRBJ2-1, with D perhaps being TRBD1 or TRBD2 (5 bases each). The CDR3 has 14 amino acids. Trimming shortened V by 0 bases and J by 10 bases, and 14 bases separated the two germline ends. Germline V lookup: CDR1 SGDLS, CDR2 YYNGEE. The CDR3 region is CASSVATWGGEQFF. The CDR3 bases are TGTGCCAGCAGCGTAGCTACTTGGGGCGGGGAGCAGTTCTTC.

Concerning this clone itself: The sample contains more than one DNA sequence encoding this CDR3. V usage is TRBV5-1 and J usage is TRBJ2-1; TRBD2 agrees at 11 bases. The V gene end was trimmed by 0 bases and the J gene end by 0 bases; junction bases not matched to a gene: 5. Germline CDR1 SGHRS, CDR2 YFSETQ. The CDR3 loop spans 18 amino acids. The CDR3 protein is CASSLAGTSGSSYNEQFF. The DNA for the CDR3 is TGCGCCAGCAGCTTGGCTGGGACTAGCGGAAGCTCCTACAATGAGCAGTTCTTC.

Points on this clone: The same CDR3 can be traced to other DNA sequences in this sample. The V call is TRBV18, the J call TRBJ1-3; 7 bases map to TRBD1. Trimming took 3 bases from V and 2 from J; bases not matched to a gene: 1. Germline lookup yields CDR1 KGHSH and CDR2 LQKENI. This CDR3 comprises 14 residues. The CDR3 loop is CASSPQGAGNTIYF. The CDR3 DNA follows: TGTGCCAGCTCACCCCAGGGGGCTGGAAACACCATATATTTT. Supplemented by reference TRBV18 and TRBJ1-3, the full variable domain reads NAGVMQNPRHLVRRRGQEARLRCSPMKGHSHVYWYRQLPEEGLKFMVYLQKENIIDESGMPKERFSAEFPKEGPSILRIQQVVRGDSAAYFCASSPQGAGNTIYFGEGSWLTVV.

The chain joins TRBV6-5 to TRBJ2-7; D ambiguous. Trimming shortened V by 6 bases and J by 2 bases, and 14 bases separated the two germline ends. The CDR3 totals 14 residues. Germline CDR1 MNHEY, CDR2 SVGAGI. In DNA form, the CDR3 reads TGTGCCAGCAGCCCGGCTCGGCCCCCCTACGAGCAGTACTTC. Translated: CASSPARPPYEQYF.

The chain couples TRBV7-9 to TRBJ2-2, with 10 bases matching TRBD2. The germline V gene encodes CDR1 SEHNR and CDR2 FQNEAQ (reference sequence). The CDR3 contains 17 residues. The J segment lost 5 bases and the V segment lost 5 bases, leaving 11 bases of the junction unmatched. CDR3 DNA: TGTGCCAGCAGCCCTCGGGGGCAAGCGGGAGGGACCGGGGAGCTGTTTTTT. Translating it yields CASSPRGQAGGTGELFF. The variable domain in full, with the rest retrieved from reference TRBV7-9 and TRBJ2-2, is DTGVSQNPRHKITKRGQNVTFRCDPISEHNRLYWYRQTLGQGPEFLTYFQNEAQLEKSRLLSDRFSAERPKGSFSTLEIQRTEQGDSAMYLCASSPRGQAGGTGELFFGEGSRLTVL.

This chain links TRBV7-9 with TRBJ1-1; tentative D call: TRBD1 (5 bases). The V end was cut by 7 bases, the J end by 5 bases, with 17 bases between. The CDR3 is 14 amino acids. Germline lookup yields CDR1 SEHNR and CDR2 FQNEAQ (reference sequence). The chain's CDR3 is CASTPLGVGTEAFF. The CDR3 region has the DNA TGTGCCAGCACCCCCCTGGGGGTTGGGACTGAAGCTTTCTTT.